The next 4 T cell receptor beta chains were all read from a single sample in a study of cytomegalovirus exposure and HLA in healthy donors listed by TCRdb under 2017. The method was the immunoSEQ multiplex PCR assay. For the multiplex PCR, a mixture combining 60 forward primers for TCR Vbeta segments and 13 reverse primers for TCR Jbeta segments was used. Drawn from immuneACCESS, this table holds only the in-frame rearrangements with V and J called that TCRdb kept. Clones are partly lost; checked studies trace under half to an unresolved V gene and leave the rest unexplained. This sample gives approximately 110,000 clones in total; 83% of them show up just once. 6.1% of the sample rests with the top ten. The specimen sequenced was PBMCs. Every receptor here comes from a man aged 18 to 29 in good health and CMV-seronegative.

This chain joins TRBV5-4 and TRBJ1-1, with D possibly being TRBD1 (5 bases). Germline V gene data show CDR1 as SGHNT and CDR2 as YYREEE (reference sequence). Trimming shortened V by 8 bases and J by 1 base, and 18 bases separated the two germline ends. The CDR3 runs 15 residues. The CDR3 DNA sequence: TGTGCCAGTTCTGCCGGGGGACGGTGGAACACTGAAGCTTTCTTT. This sequence encodes CASSAGGRWNTEAFF.

The chain joins TRBV5-4 to TRBJ2-5, with 10 bases matching TRBD2. The J segment lost 5 bases and the V segment lost 0 bases, leaving 4 bases of the junction unmatched. Germline values: CDR1 SGHNT, CDR2 YYREEE (reference sequence). The CDR3 has 15 residues. The CDR3 sequence: CASSLGLAGGETQYF. In DNA, the CDR3 is TGTGCCAGCAGCTTGGGACTAGCGGGCGGGGAGACCCAGTACTTC.

The rearrangement uses TRBV4-3 and TRBJ2-2, with a tentative D call TRBD1 (5 bases). CDR1 and CDR2 (germline): LGHNA, YSLEER. V was clipped by 4 bases and J by 6 bases, with 15 bases between them. The CDR3 runs to 15 residues. The CDR3 DNA reads TGCGCCAGCAGCCGAGTCTCTCAAGGGGCCGGGGAGCTGTTTTTT. As protein: CASSRVSQGAGELFF.

With respect to this clone: The identical CDR3 is also encoded by other nucleotide sequences in the sample. The chain is built from TRBV29-1 and TRBJ2-7; maybe TRBD1 (6 bases). Between the trimmed V and J ends, which lost 0 bases and 3 bases, there was a span of 6 bases. The CDR3 runs 12 residues. Germline CDR1 reads SQVTM; CDR2 reads ANQGSEA. In DNA, the CDR3 is TGCAGCGTTGAAGACAGGGGCTACGAGCAGTACTTC. Protein product: CSVEDRGYEQYF.